This T cell receptor beta chain was captured by sequencing in a study of blood T cells in healthy people across ages. Regarding this clonotype: What it binds is not known.

With a J-beta primer mix and a sample-barcoded 5' primer, a second PCR ran roughly 6 to 11 cycles. TCRdb re-called the 5' RACE reads with MiXCR, one entry per CDR3 protein. The table records hundreds of thousands of distinct CDR3 sequences, around two fifths of them present only once. Whole-study results and caveats: Versus aged donors, long-lived donors had higher diversity and more naive CD4+ cells.

Each sample yielded at least 5 micrograms of PBMC total RNA. The sample taken for sequencing was blood. The clonotype originates from a man in his fifties or sixties in good health.

The CDR3 loop reads CASSLGAGRREKLFF. The CDR3 DNA sequence: TGTGCCAGCAGCTTAGGTGCAGGGCGGCGGGAAAAACTGTTTTTT. This chain connects TRBV7-2 to TRBJ1-4; a possible D gene is TRBD1 (5 bases). This CDR3 comprises 15 residues. CDR1 and CDR2 from the germline V gene are SGHTA and FQGNSA. With 1 base removed from V and 8 bases from J, the gap between germline ends came to 14 bases.